The 27 T cell receptor beta chains below come from one sample, sequenced in a study of blood T cell repertoires in COVID-19. Produced via immunoSEQ multiplex PCR; TCRdb's table is partial and in-frame only. The table includes about 190,000 clones, 70% to 90% detected once. Specimen: peripheral blood. The receptor source for this set is a man aged 25-45 years with acute or convalescent COVID-19.

CDR3 in amino acids: CSVERLGWVRETQYF. The CDR3 nucleotides are TGCAGCGTTGAACGCTTGGGCTGGGTAAGAGAGACCCAGTACTTC. The chain combines TRBV29-1 with TRBJ2-5; D remains unclear. The CDR3 sequence is 15 residues long. Germline CDR1 and CDR2: SQVTM and ANQGSEA. Trimming pared 2 bases from V and 4 bases from J, leaving 17 bases between.

The chain recombines TRBV6-1 with TRBJ1-5, with D perhaps matching TRBD1 (6 bases). V dropped 2 bases and J dropped 2 bases, with 19 bases sitting between them. Germline loops: CDR1 MNHNS, CDR2 SASEGT. The CDR3 is made up of 18 amino acids. CDR3: CASSELTGSESRNQPQHF. In DNA form, the CDR3 reads TGTGCCAGCAGTGAACTGACAGGCTCCGAATCGCGCAATCAGCCCCAGCATTTT.

The genes are TRBV5-1 and TRBJ1-1, with D perhaps TRBD1 (5 bases). The length of the CDR3 is 15 residues. V was pared by 10 bases and J by 2 bases, with 21 bases between. Looked up from germline, CDR1 is SGHRS and CDR2 is YFSETQ. The CDR3 DNA follows: TGCGCCGCCAAGCAAGATCCAGGGATAAACACTGAAGCTTTCTTT. This gives the protein CAAKQDPGINTEAFF.

This clone has a handful of counts. This chain connects TRBV21-1 to TRBJ1-2; the DNA was not used to check the table's D call, TRBD1. TRBV21-1 is a known pseudogene. CDR3 length equals 18 residues. The CDR3 loop reads CASSPRVGAVQINYGYTF. CDR3 sequence (DNA): TGTGCCAGCAGCCCGCGGGTGGGGGCAGTCCAAATTAACTATGGCTACACCTTC.

The rearrangement joins TRBV11-2 to TRBJ2-1; 8 bases match TRBD2. The germline V gene encodes CDR1 SGHAT and CDR2 FQNNGV. The CDR3 runs 15 residues. The V segment lost 6 bases and the J segment 2 bases; nucleotides outside the gene matches: 6. This chain's CDR3 is CASRQREGAYNEQFF. The CDR3 DNA reads TGTGCCAGCAGACAACGGGAGGGAGCCTACAATGAGCAGTTCTTC.

The chain recombines TRBV13 with TRBJ1-5; possible D gene TRBD1, 6 bases. Trimming shortened V by 2 bases and J by 3 bases, and 8 bases separated the two germline ends. The CDR3 spans 14 residues. Per the germline V gene, CDR1 is PRHDT and CDR2 is FYEKMQ (reference sequence). The DNA for the CDR3 is TGTGCCAGCAGCTTACAGGGGAACAATCAGCCCCAGCATTTT. Translating gives CASSLQGNNQPQHF. The full variable domain, rest sourced from reference TRBV13 and TRBJ1-5, is AAGVIQSPRHLIKEKRETATLKCYPIPRHDTVYWYQQGPGQDPQFLISFYEKMQSDKGSIPDRFSAQQFSDYHSELNMSSLELGDSALYFCASSLQGNNQPQHFGDGTRLSIL.

CDR3 residues: CASSPTGTGVNYGYTF. The CDR3 nucleotides read TGTGCCAGCTCGCCAACCGGGACAGGGGTTAACTATGGCTACACCTTC. The chain is built from TRBV18 and TRBJ1-2, with 10 bases aligning to TRBD1. V shed 6 bases, J shed 1 base, and the junction held 8 bases outside the gene matches. CDR3 size: 16 residues. Germline CDR1 and CDR2: KGHSH and LQKENI.

The genes are TRBV4-1 and TRBJ2-3; D may be TRBD2 (5 bases). Between the trimmed V and J ends, which lost 0 bases and 7 bases, there was a span of 14 bases. This CDR3 has 15 amino acids. Germline V gene data show CDR1 as MGHRA and CDR2 as YSYEKL. The CDR3 loop reads CASSQDLASPYTQYF. The CDR3 DNA follows: TGCGCCAGCAGCCAAGATCTGGCTAGCCCGTATACGCAGTATTTT.

The rearrangement joins TRBV6-2 or TRBV6-3 to TRBJ2-1; 7 positions match TRBD2. Unmatched junction bases numbered 3, after V lost 6 bases and J lost 4 bases. Germline loops: CDR1 MNHEY, CDR2 SVGEGT. CDR3 length equals 13 residues. The CDR3 is CASSRLAYNEQFF. CDR3 DNA sequence: TGTGCCAGCAGCCGACTAGCTTACAATGAGCAGTTCTTC.

In this sample, this clone turned up once. The rearrangement joins TRBV3-1 (or the pseudogene TRBV3-2) to TRBJ1-5; TRBD1 matches 9 bases. Germline lookup yields CDR1 LGHDT and CDR2 YNNKEL (reference sequence). The CDR3 runs 13 residues. Trimming cost V 5 bases and J 4 bases; bases outside gene matches: 0. This chain's CDR3 is CASSGTGNQPQHF. The CDR3 coding sequence is TGTGCCAGCAGCGGGACAGGGAATCAGCCCCAGCATTTT.

This chain links TRBV29-1 with TRBJ2-7; weak D call: TRBD2 (5 bases). V shed 7 bases and J shed 2 bases, with 12 bases lying between them. Germline CDR1 is SQVTM and CDR2 is ANQGSEA. The CDR3 loop spans 12 amino acids. DNA of the CDR3: TGCAGCGCCAGACGGGAAACCTACGAGCAGTACTTC. Protein sequence: CSARRETYEQYF.

The rearrangement joins TRBV5-5 to TRBJ1-6; TRBD1 matches at 9 bases. Trimming at V came to 2 bases and at J to 6 bases, leaving 6 bases not matched to a gene. The CDR3 has 16 amino acids. Germline CDR1 SGHKS, CDR2 YYEKEE (reference sequence). CDR3 protein: CASSLGQGLPNSPLHF. The CDR3 nucleotides read TGTGCCAGCAGCTTAGGACAGGGGCTTCCTAATTCACCCCTCCACTTT.

V is TRBV7-6 and J is TRBJ1-1; 7 positions agree with TRBD1. The CDR3 contains 15 residues. Per the germline V gene, CDR1 is SGHVS and CDR2 is FNYEAQ. The V gene end was trimmed by 0 bases and the J gene end by 5 bases; junction bases not matched to a gene: 6. The CDR3 DNA reads TGTGCCAGCAGCTTAGCCAACAGGGGTCAGACTGAAGCTTTCTTT. It yields the protein CASSLANRGQTEAFF.

The rearrangement joins TRBV6-6 to TRBJ2-7, with D possibly matching TRBD2 (6 bases). Germline V gene sequence: CDR1 MNHNY, CDR2 SVGAGI (reference sequence). CDR3 size: 15 residues. V shed 2 bases and J shed 1 base, with 12 bases lying between them. This CDR3 reads CASSYGGTSSYEQYF. The CDR3 region has the DNA TGTGCCAGCAGTTACGGAGGGACTTCTTCCTACGAGCAGTACTTC.

This chain links TRBV18 with TRBJ1-2, with D possibly being TRBD1 (5 bases). CDR1 is KGHSH and CDR2 is LQKENI in the germline V gene. The CDR3 has 17 residues. Trimming cost V 1 base and J 7 bases, with 22 bases left between them. The CDR3 protein is CASSPLSRVTEMGGYTF. DNA for the CDR3: TGTGCCAGCTCACCACTAAGCAGGGTAACGGAGATGGGTGGCTACACCTTC. Full variable domain (remainder filled in from reference TRBV18 and TRBJ1-2): NAGVMQNPRHLVRRRGQEARLRCSPMKGHSHVYWYRQLPEEGLKFMVYLQKENIIDESGMPKERFSAEFPKEGPSILRIQQVVRGDSAAYFCASSPLSRVTEMGGYTFGSGTRLTVV.

The chain links TRBV27 to TRBJ2-7, with TRBD2 as a possible D gene (5 bases). The CDR3 sequence is 16 residues long. V dropped 7 bases and J dropped 3 bases, with 22 bases sitting between them. In germline, CDR1 is MNHEY, CDR2 SMNVEV (reference sequence). In DNA form, the CDR3 reads TGTGCCAGCACCCACATCAGCGGCAGGTTGCACTACGAGCAGTACTTC. Protein product: CASTHISGRLHYEQYF.

This chain joins TRBV28 and TRBJ1-2; tentatively, D is TRBD1 (6 bases). Deletions cut 5 bases from V and 4 bases from J, with 11 bases between. This CDR3 comprises 13 residues. CDR1 and CDR2 from the germline V gene are MDHEN and SYDVKM. In DNA form, the CDR3 reads TGTGCCAGCAGTCCAGGACAGACCTATGGCTACACCTTC. Protein sequence: CASSPGQTYGYTF.

The chain links TRBV7-9 to TRBJ2-2; 10 nucleotides agree with TRBD2. Looked up from germline, CDR1 is SEHNR and CDR2 is FQNEAQ (reference sequence). CDR3 length equals 18 residues. The V and J ends lost 1 base and 4 bases, in that order; junction bases with no gene match: 9. The CDR3 here is CASSLVIGLAGVTGELFF. CDR3 coding DNA: TGTGCCAGCAGCTTAGTCATCGGGCTAGCGGGAGTCACCGGGGAGCTGTTTTTT.

This clone appeared once. This chain connects TRBV21-1 to TRBJ2-3; the table's D call TRBD2 went unverified against the DNA. TRBV21-1 is noted as a pseudogene. The CDR3 totals 16 residues. Here the CDR3 reads CASSTLAGGRPDTQYF. The CDR3 DNA follows: TGTGCCAGCAGCACACTAGCGGGGGGGCGACCAGATACGCAGTATTTT.

The DNA of the CDR3 is TGTGCCAGCAGTTTAGACACGAACACTGAAGCTTTCTTT. Amino acid sequence: CASSLDTNTEAFF. This chain joins TRBV27 and TRBJ1-1; D is undetermined. CDR3 size: 13 residues. Trimming shortened V by 2 bases and J by 1 base, and 5 bases separated the two germline ends. The germline gives CDR1 MNHEY, CDR2 SMNVEV (reference sequence).

This clone was observed a single time. This rearrangement joins TRBV5-1 to TRBJ2-2, with 8 nucleotides matching TRBD1. In germline, CDR1 is SGHRS, CDR2 YFSETQ. The CDR3 contains 15 residues. V lost 0 bases and J lost 6; bases outside the gene matches: 4. CDR3 nucleotides: TGCGCCAGCAGCTTGGTGGCAGGGGGCGCCGGGGAGCTGTTTTTT. It yields the protein CASSLVAGGAGELFF.

This sequence joins TRBV13 and TRBJ2-7, with unresolved D. The germline gives CDR1 PRHDT, CDR2 FYEKMQ (reference sequence). Trimming left V 2 bases short and J 2 bases short, with 10 bases between. The CDR3 sequence is 14 residues long. CDR3 in DNA: TGTGCCAGCAGCTTACTACCCCTTACCTACGAGCAGTACTTC. Translating gives CASSLLPLTYEQYF.

The chain carries TRBV6-5 and TRBJ2-5, with unresolved D. The CDR3 has 14 residues. V lost 2 bases, J lost 4 bases, and 11 bases lay in between. Germline CDR1 and CDR2: MNHEY and SVGAGI. The DNA for the CDR3 is TGTGCCAGCAGTTACCTAACCCGGAGAGAGACCCAGTACTTC. Encoded protein: CASSYLTRRETQYF.

The rearrangement uses TRBV2 and TRBJ2-7; tentatively, D is TRBD2 (6 bases). V was trimmed by 0 bases and J by 2 bases, leaving 11 bases between them. Germline V CDR1 and CDR2: SNHLY, FYNNEI. The CDR3 loop spans 15 amino acids. The DNA for the CDR3 is TGTGCCAGCAGTGAAGCCCCTTGGGGGGCCTACGAGCAGTACTTC. Translation: CASSEAPWGAYEQYF. The complete variable domain, with remaining parts taken from reference TRBV2 and TRBJ2-7, reads EPEVTQTPSHQVTQMGQEVILRCVPISNHLYFYWYRQILGQKVEFLVSFYNNEISEKSEIFDDQFSVERPDGSNFTLKIRSTKLEDSAMYFCASSEAPWGAYEQYFGPGTRLTVT.

The gene calls are TRBV9 and TRBJ2-3, with D unclear. Germline V gene sequence: CDR1 SGDLS, CDR2 YYNGEE. V was clipped by 0 bases and J by 3 bases, with 14 bases between them. This CDR3 has 16 residues. CDR3 sequence reads: CASSVGHSGLTDTQYF. In DNA, the CDR3 is TGTGCCAGCAGCGTAGGACATTCCGGTCTGACAGATACGCAGTATTTT.

This chain links TRBV5-4 with TRBJ2-7, with 7 bases that match TRBD1. Trimming took 5 bases from V and 2 from J; bases not matched to a gene: 7. CDR1 SGHNT and CDR2 YYREEE come from the germline V gene (reference sequence). This CDR3 is 14 amino acids long. The CDR3: CASSQGQRTYEQYF. For the CDR3, the DNA is TGTGCCAGCAGTCAGGGACAGCGAACCTACGAGCAGTACTTC.

This sequence joins TRBV28 and TRBJ1-2; D is possibly TRBD1 (5 bases). CDR1 and CDR2 from the germline V gene are MDHEN and SYDVKM. The CDR3 has 15 residues. V dropped 4 bases and J dropped 0 bases, with 12 bases sitting between them. The DNA of the CDR3 is TGTGCCAGCAGTTGGGGACTTAACACTAACTATGGCTACACCTTC. Translating gives CASSWGLNTNYGYTF.